This TCR beta chain stems from a study of cytomegalovirus exposure and HLA in healthy donors. Study-level information: It was reported in a later analysis that the same platform had been used for the 120 validation repertoires as for the roughly 670 first-cohort repertoires.

Only in-frame clones appear in the TCRdb table, and some are missing; sequencing was by immunoSEQ multiplex PCR. The sample carries more than 110,000 clones, roughly nine tenths recorded once. The CDR3 loop spans 17 amino acids. Germline V CDR1 and CDR2: SGHTA, FQGNSA. The V and J ends lost 1 base and 5 bases respectively, with 17 bases between them. Study-level points and caveats: The tendency of first-cohort TCR clusters to co-occur in the roughly 130 validation repertoires emerged from a later analysis. Among TCR beta chains, those listed as cytomegalovirus-associated numbered 164. Most TCR sequences showed up rarely, but some public TCRs showed up in many donors.

As concerns this clone: Its target is not known.

The chain uses TRBV7-2 and TRBJ2-2; TRBD2 is a possible D gene (5 bases). The sequencing sample was made of PBMCs. This TCR came from a man aged 18 to 30 in good health and CMV-seronegative. CDR3 residues: CASSLDYSASRTGELFF. For the CDR3, the DNA is TGTGCCAGCAGCTTAGATTATTCGGCTAGCCGGACCGGGGAGCTGTTTTTT.